Following are 9 T cell receptor beta chains from one sample sequenced in a study of T cells expressing NK-cell markers. Reanalyzing the 5' RACE reads, TCRdb keeps one entry per CDR3 protein, without DNA. The sample includes some 440,000 distinct CDR3 sequences. The sequencing input was blood T cells: a sorted CD56 or NKG2C T cell subset, CD4+ or CD8+ T cells, or bulk PBMC T cells (not recorded which). All receptors come from a woman aged 50 to 60 in good health.

V usage is TRBV2 and J usage is TRBJ1-2. Per germline, CDR1 SNHLY and CDR2 FYNNEI. The CDR3 sequence is 12 residues long. The CDR3 here is CASSVSGIGYTF.

The rearrangement uses TRBV11-2 and TRBJ1-2; with no DNA, the TCRdb D assignment of TRBD1 cannot be verified. The CDR3 is made up of 17 amino acids. CDR1 and CDR2 from the germline V gene are SGHAT and FQNNGV. This CDR3 reads CASRRTGTGPTRDGYTF.

The chain uses TRBV3-1 and TRBJ2-4; TCRdb's D gene call, TRBD1, goes unchecked for lack of DNA. Germline values: CDR1 LGHDT, CDR2 YNNKEL (reference sequence). This CDR3 spans 16 amino acids. CDR3 sequence reads: CASSQDVAGEGGIQYF.

The chain carries TRBV18 and TRBJ1-5; TCRdb's D call of TRBD1 is untestable without DNA. The CDR3 is 15 residues long. Per the germline V gene, CDR1 is KGHSH and CDR2 is LQKENI. CDR3: CASSPRGGGDQPQHF.

This chain joins TRBV5-1 and TRBJ1-6. CDR3 length equals 15 residues. Germline-derived CDR1 and CDR2 are SGHRS and YFSETQ. The CDR3 loop is CASSLGRGPLSPLHF. The full variable domain, rest sourced from reference TRBV5-1 and TRBJ1-6, is KAGVTQTPRYLIKTRGQQVTLSCSPISGHRSVSWYQQTPGQGLQFLFEYFSETQRNKGNFPGRFSGRQFSNSRSEMNVSTLELGDSALYLCASSLGRGPLSPLHFGNGTRLTVT.

The chain employs TRBV4-1 and TRBJ1-6; lacking DNA, the TRBD1 call made by TCRdb goes unchecked. Germline-derived CDR1 and CDR2 are MGHRA and YSYEKL. This CDR3 region has 14 residues. This CDR3 reads CASSQRQGDSPLHF.

The chain's CDR3 is CASSLAGPGRRNEQYF. V is TRBV11-2 and J is TRBJ2-7; TCRdb calls TRBD1, which cannot be checked without DNA. Germline values: CDR1 SGHAT, CDR2 FQNNGV. The CDR3 runs to 16 residues.

The rearrangement uses TRBV20-1 and TRBJ1-5. Per the germline V gene, CDR1 is DFQATT and CDR2 is SNEGSKA (reference sequence). The CDR3 is made up of 13 amino acids. The CDR3 sequence: CSASSAGDQPQHF.

CDR3 sequence reads: CASRLGTRNEQFF. The chain combines TRBV12-3 or TRBV12-4 with TRBJ2-1; TCRdb outputs TRBD2, but without DNA this stays unchecked. The CDR3 spans 13 residues.